The 13 T cell receptor beta chains listed next were all sequenced from one sample in a study of CD8+CD57+ T cells in acquired aplastic anemia. CD8+CD57+ cell expansion had been shown by flow cytometry in patients chosen for sequencing. Genomic DNA templated the TCR beta VDJ and CDR3 profiling. TCRdb recomputed calls from the reads with MiXCR, one row per CDR3 protein. The sample comprises roughly 250,000 distinct CDR3 sequences, roughly 82% of which are singletons, and about two fifths rests with the top ten. The sequenced sample was sorted CD4+, CD8+, or CD8+CD57+ T cells (not recorded which) from PBMCs. The receptors here all came from a human donor with aplastic anemia.

Remarks on this clonotype: Sequence at one end of the junction differs from germline and may be a read error. The gene calls are TRBV7-8 and TRBJ2-5, with D perhaps TRBD2 (6 bases). Germline CDR1 SGHVS, CDR2 FQNEAQ. The CDR3 is 14 amino acids. The DNA of the CDR3 is TGTGCCAACAGCTTAGCGGCAGACCAGAAGACCCAGTACTTC. This sequence encodes CANSLAADQKTQYF.

The CDR3 coding sequence is TGTGCCAGCAGCGTAGGGGTACCGGGCACAGATACGCAGTATTTT. It specifies CASSVGVPGTDTQYF. This rearrangement joins TRBV11-3 to TRBJ2-3; tentative D call: TRBD1 (5 bases). V shed 5 bases and J shed 1 base, with 13 bases lying between them. The CDR3 runs 15 residues. The germline V gene has CDR1 SGHNT and CDR2 YENEEA.

The chain employs TRBV7-8 and TRBJ1-1, with D unresolved. Germline V CDR1 and CDR2: SGHVS, FQNEAQ. Trimming left V 3 bases short and J 0 bases short, with 8 bases between. The CDR3 loop spans 14 amino acids. The CDR3 region is CASSLEIVNTEAFF. The CDR3 nucleotides are TGTGCCAGCAGCTTGGAGATCGTGAACACTGAAGCTTTCTTT.

V is TRBV7-9 and J is TRBJ2-7; D might be TRBD2 (6 bases). V was shortened by 5 bases and J by 11 bases, with 19 bases between the two germline ends. Germline values: CDR1 SEHNR, CDR2 FQNEAQ (reference sequence). The CDR3 runs to 13 residues. The CDR3 loop reads CASSPRRKGRKYF. CDR3 in DNA: TGTGCCAGCAGCCCCAGGAGAAAGGGGAGGAAGTACTTC.

This clonotype was seen only once. V gene TRBV7-8 combines with J gene TRBJ2-1; 12 bases line up with TRBD1. The CDR3 sequence is 16 residues long. Germline V gene data show CDR1 as SGHVS and CDR2 as FQNEAQ. Trimming took 5 bases from V and 11 from J; bases not matched to a gene: 13. The chain's CDR3 is CASSPGPGTGGTQQFF. CDR3 nucleotide sequence: TGTGCCAGCAGCCCGGGGCCCGGGACAGGGGGCACTCAGCAGTTCTTC. The complete variable domain, with remaining parts taken from reference TRBV7-8 and TRBJ2-1, reads GAGVSQSPRYKVAKRGQDVALRCDPISGHVSLFWYQQALGQGPEFLTYFQNEAQLDKSGLPSDRFFAERPEGSVSTLKIQRTQQEDSAVYLCASSPGPGTGGTQQFFGPGTRLTVL.

The J gene is TRBJ2-1, the V gene TRBV19, with D possibly being TRBD2 (6 bases). The CDR3 covers 15 residues. In germline, CDR1 is LNHDA, CDR2 SQIVND (reference sequence). The V end lost 1 base, the J end lost 4 bases, and 11 bases lay between the germline ends. Written as DNA, the CDR3 is TGTGCCAGTAGTATAGCTAGCGTTGCATACAATGAGCAGTTCTTC. Protein product: CASSIASVAYNEQFF. The variable domain in full, completed from reference TRBV19 and TRBJ2-1, reads DGGITQSPKYLFRKEGQNVTLSCEQNLNHDAMYWYRQDPGQGLRLIYYSQIVNDFQKGDIAEGYSVSREKKESFPLTVTSAQKNPTAFYLCASSIASVAYNEQFFGPGTRLTVL.

V usage is TRBV7-9 and J usage is TRBJ2-1; tentatively, D is TRBD1 (6 bases). Germline V lookup: CDR1 SEHNR, CDR2 FQNEAQ (reference sequence). The CDR3 sequence is 15 residues long. Deletions cut 4 bases from V and 5 bases from J, with 15 bases between. CDR3 sequence reads: CASSSAGDVHNEQFF. CDR3 in DNA: TGTGCCAGCAGCTCGGCAGGGGATGTCCACAATGAGCAGTTCTTC. Based on the CDR3 plus reference TRBV7-9 and TRBJ2-1, the full variable domain is DTGVSQNPRHKITKRGQNVTFRCDPISEHNRLYWYRQTLGQGPEFLTYFQNEAQLEKSRLLSDRFSAERPKGSFSTLEIQRTEQGDSAMYLCASSSAGDVHNEQFFGPGTRLTVL.

With respect to this clonotype: This is likely a read error, given that the CDR3 carries no conserved phenylalanine or tryptophan at its end. The DNA is omitted, as the CDR3 cannot be located on it reliably, and the CDR3 follows TCRdb's listing. V is TRBV7-6 and J is TRBJ2-3; the table's TRBD2 call for D was not verified on the DNA. Germline V gene data show CDR1 as SGHVS and CDR2 as FNYEAQ. The CDR3 spans 13 amino acids, including both terminal residues. The CDR3: CASSPGIAGPPYE.

In its sample, this clonotype ranks as medium-sized (0.01 to 0.1%). The J gene is TRBJ2-3, the V gene TRBV7-3, with a possible D match to TRBD2 (6 bases). V shed 5 bases and J shed 5 bases, with 17 bases lying between them. CDR1 and CDR2 (germline): SGHTA, FQGTGA. The CDR3 is made up of 15 amino acids. CDR3 coding DNA: TGTGCCAGCAGCATCAGCGGAGGCGGGATAGATACGCAGTATTTT. It is translated as CASSISGGGIDTQYF.

Details on this clonotype: Here the CDR3 omits its conserved ending phenylalanine or tryptophan, so a read error is the likely source. This chain uses TRBV7-9 with TRBJ1-1; 7 nucleotides match TRBD1. This CDR3 spans 15 amino acids. Germline V gene lookup returns CDR1 SEHNR and CDR2 FQNEAQ (reference sequence). The trim removed 0 bases at V and 9 bases at J, leaving 10 bases unmatched. The CDR3 coding sequence is TGTGCCAGCAGCTTAGCGCTGACAGGGAACACCAAAGCTTTCATT. Residues: CASSLALTGNTKAFI.

This chain uses TRBV15 with TRBJ2-5; D not certain. TRBJ1-2 matches the DNA end more closely, so the J call is doubtful. This CDR3 comprises 14 residues. CDR1 and CDR2 (germline): LNHNV, YYDKDF (reference sequence). CDR3 amino acids: CATSRGGEGESYTF. The CDR3 DNA is TGTGCCACCAGCAGAGGCGGAGAGGGAGAAAGCTACACCTTC.

As for this clonotype: The CDR3 does not close with the conserved phenylalanine or tryptophan, likely indicating a read error. The DNA is left out, because the CDR3 cannot be placed on it with certainty; the CDR3 is given as TCRdb lists it. CDR3 sequence reads: CASGGAENIQYFV. This sequence joins TRBV9 and TRBJ2-3; the D call TRBD1 from the table was never checked on the DNA. In germline, CDR1 is SGDLS, CDR2 YYNGEE. The CDR3 comprises 13 residues, both ends counted.

V gene TRBV5-6 combines with J gene TRBJ2-5; D possibly uses TRBD1 or TRBD2 (7 bases each). Trimming pared 0 bases from V and 9 bases from J, leaving 15 bases between. The CDR3 covers 14 residues. Germline CDR1 and CDR2: SGHDT and YYEEEE. Written as DNA, the CDR3 is TGTGCCAGCAGCTTGGGCGGGGGACAGCGATCCCAGTACTTC. This encodes CASSLGGGQRSQYF.